What follows are 3 T cell receptor beta chains derived from one specimen sequenced in a study of lymphopenia after photon versus proton radiotherapy. TCRdb's copy holds only in-frame clones and misses some; the assay was immunoSEQ multiplex PCR. The sample contains about 58,000 clones, approximately 84% of which appear only once. Sequenced here: peripheral blood, sampled from a patient treated with proton-based radiotherapy. The receptors stem from a man aged 60 to 69 with pancreatic cancer.

This clone has only a few counts. This chain joins TRBV5-4 and TRBJ2-5; D is undetermined. V shed 3 bases and J shed 4 bases, with 7 bases lying between them. CDR1 and CDR2 (germline): SGHNT, YYREEE (reference sequence). This CDR3 has 12 residues. The CDR3 region is CASSSLGETQYF. The DNA of the CDR3 is TGTGCCAGCAGCTCCCTGGGAGAGACCCAGTACTTC.

The chain combines TRBV18 with TRBJ2-7, with D possibly being TRBD1 (6 bases). The ends were cut back, 3 bases at V and 7 bases at J, with 10 bases in the middle. This CDR3 has 12 amino acids. Germline V lookup: CDR1 KGHSH, CDR2 LQKENI. DNA for the CDR3: TGTGCCAGCTCACCTACAGGGTCGGAGCAGTACTTC. Translated, it gives CASSPTGSEQYF.

A word on this clone: Its ends do not fully match the called genes, so a read error is possible. This chain links TRBV5-1 with TRBJ2-3, with TRBD1 matching 12 bases. The CDR3 spans 12 residues. Germline V lookup: CDR1 SGHRS, CDR2 YFSETQ. CDR3 protein: CASSSRDRGPNF. CDR3 in DNA: TGCGCCAGCAGCTCCCGGGACAGGGGGCCAAATTTT. The whole variable domain, remainder taken from reference TRBV5-1 and TRBJ2-3, is KAGVTQTPRYLIKTRGQQVTLSCSPISGHRSVSWYQQTPGQGLQFLFEYFSETQRNKGNFPGRFSGRQFSNSRSEMNVSTLELGDSALYLCASSSRDRGPNFGPGTRLTVL.